The clone carrying this T cell receptor beta chain has a handful of counts. This specimen comes from a study of technical replicates of blood from a handful of donors. TCRdb's table, derived via immunoSEQ multiplex PCR, lists solely in-frame clones and lacks some. The sample records tens of thousands of clones, over 85% being singletons. The TCR originated in a human donor in good health. Some clones in this sample may be carry-over from other donors' samples. Specimen: PBMCs.

CDR3 sequence (DNA): TGTGCCAGCAGCAAAGTTTCGCAGGGTATATTCGGGAACACTGAAGCTTTCTTT. Translated, it gives CASSKVSQGIFGNTEAFF. V and J are TRBV21-1 and TRBJ1-1; no check of the table's D call, TRBD1, against the DNA was made. TRBV21-1 is a known pseudogene. CDR3 length: 18 amino acids.